The 14 T cell receptor beta chains given below trace back to one sample, sequenced in a study of precursors of human CD4 cytotoxic T cells. TCRdb reanalysed the reads using MiXCR and keeps one entry per CDR3 protein. The sample comprises under 350 distinct CDR3 sequences, roughly 19% of which are singletons, and around 16% rests with the top ten. Sorted CD4+ central memory, effector memory, IL-7R-high TEMRA and IL-7R-negative TEMRA cells underwent bulk UMI sequencing. The sequenced sample was memory CD4+ T cells from blood (PBMCs). The receptors here all came from a human donor in good health.

In its sample, this clonotype ranks as large. The chain has TRBV28 and TRBJ2-2; TRBD2 aligns across 14 bases. The germline gives CDR1 MDHEN, CDR2 SYDVKM. V gave up 7 bases and J gave up 3 bases; unmatched junction bases: 7. The CDR3 spans 17 residues. The CDR3 sequence is CASTVTSGRADTGELFF. The CDR3 coding sequence is TGTGCCAGCACCGTGACTAGCGGGAGGGCTGACACCGGGGAGCTGTTTTTT.

This clonotype ranks as large. The chain couples TRBV5-1 to TRBJ1-1; maybe TRBD1 (5 bases). This CDR3 region has 14 residues. The V end lost 3 bases, the J end lost 1 base, and 10 bases lay between the germline ends. CDR1 is SGHRS, CDR2 YFSETQ, per germline. CDR3 protein: CASSWQGGNTEAFF. The CDR3 DNA is TGCGCCAGCAGCTGGCAGGGTGGGAACACTGAAGCTTTCTTT.

Relative to its sample, this clonotype is large. The rearrangement links TRBV18 to TRBJ2-1, with D possibly TRBD2 on 6 matching bases. CDR1 is KGHSH and CDR2 is LQKENI in the germline V gene. The V gene lost 5 bases and the J gene lost 4 bases, with 15 bases spanning the gap. CDR3 length: 15 residues. The CDR3: CASSYTGLYYNEQFF. CDR3 nucleotides: TGTGCCAGCTCATACACGGGACTTTATTACAATGAGCAGTTCTTC.

A note on this clonotype: This may come from a read error, since a much larger clone is one base off. The gene calls are TRBV10-3 and TRBJ1-1, with D perhaps TRBD1 (6 bases). The CDR3 has 15 residues. Trimming took 6 bases from V and 4 from J, leaving 18 bases between them. From germline, CDR1 is ENHRY and CDR2 SYGVKD. The CDR3 reads CAISGTRALSTEAFF. For the CDR3, the DNA is TGTGCCATCAGCGGGACAAGGGCACTGAGCACTGAAGCTTTCTTT.

The V gene is TRBV29-1, the J gene TRBJ2-3; maybe TRBD2 (6 bases). V dropped 4 bases and J dropped 4 bases, with 18 bases sitting between them. CDR1 and CDR2 (germline): SQVTM, ANQGSEA. This CDR3 is 15 amino acids long. CDR3 nucleotide sequence: TGCAGCGTTGTACCGGGACTTCACCTACCAGATACGCAGTATTTT. Translation: CSVVPGLHLPDTQYF.

The chain joins TRBV19 to TRBJ2-1; 7 nucleotides agree with TRBD2. V lost 0 bases, J lost 7 bases, and 9 bases stayed unmatched. Germline assignment: CDR1 LNHDA and CDR2 SQIVND (reference sequence). The CDR3 is made up of 16 amino acids. This CDR3 reads CASSIDGGSGFNEQFF. CDR3 in DNA: TGTGCCAGTAGTATAGACGGCGGGAGTGGTTTTAATGAGCAGTTCTTC.

This clonotype is large within its sample. V usage is TRBV10-3 and J usage is TRBJ1-1; D is possibly TRBD1 (6 bases). V shed 6 bases and J shed 0 bases, with 14 bases lying between them. The CDR3 is made up of 15 amino acids. Germline V gives CDR1 ENHRY, CDR2 SYGVKD. CDR3 nucleotide sequence: TGTGCCATCAGCGGGACAAGGGCACTGAACACTGAAGCTTTCTTT. Translation gives CAISGTRALNTEAFF.

In its sample, this clonotype is large (0.1 to 1%). This rearrangement joins TRBV11-3 to TRBJ2-5, with 7 bases that match TRBD2. The V gene's germline CDR1 is SGHNT and CDR2 YENEEA. The V gene end was trimmed by 2 bases and the J gene end by 5 bases; junction bases not matched to a gene: 5. CDR3 length: 14 residues. CDR3 loop: CASSLRGDRETQYF. The CDR3 DNA is TGTGCCAGCAGCTTACGGGGGGACCGGGAGACCCAGTACTTC. Full variable domain (rest looked up from reference TRBV11-3 and TRBJ2-5): EAGVVQSPRYKIIEKKQPVAFWCNPISGHNTLYWYLQNLGQGPELLIRYENEEAVDDSQLPKDRFSAERLKGVDSTLKIQPAELGDSAVYLCASSLRGDRETQYFGPGTRLLVL.

The table lists this clonotype with a few counts. V gene TRBV24-1 combines with J gene TRBJ1-1; weak D call: TRBD1 (6 bases). Germline CDR1 reads KGHDR; CDR2 reads SFDVKD. The CDR3 contains 16 residues. The V end lost 2 bases, the J end lost 1 base, and 13 bases lay between the germline ends. The CDR3 sequence is CATSDSSQGENTEAFF. CDR3 DNA: TGTGCCACCAGTGATTCGTCACAGGGAGAGAACACTGAAGCTTTCTTT.

As concerns this clonotype: This may be a read error: a much more frequent sequence differs by one nucleotide. This likely comes from a read error, as the CDR3 has no conserved phenylalanine or tryptophan at its end. The V call is TRBV24-1, the J call TRBJ2-2; TRBD1 or TRBD2 may be the D gene (5 bases each). The CDR3 is 12 residues long. Trimming removed 9 bases from V and 1 base from J, with 5 bases in between. Germline-derived CDR1 and CDR2 are KGHDR and SFDVKD. The CDR3, as DNA: TGTGCCACCGGGGGGAACACCGGGGAGCTGTTTATT. Residues: CATGGNTGELFI.

Regarding this clonotype: A much bigger clone sits one base away, suggesting this may be a read error. This chain joins TRBV5-4 and TRBJ2-2, with a tentative D call TRBD2 (6 bases). The CDR3 runs 16 residues. In germline, CDR1 is SGHNT, CDR2 YYREEE (reference sequence). The CDR3 spells CDSSPLLVGGTGELFF. The CDR3 DNA sequence: TGTGACAGCAGCCCGCTGCTCGTTGGGGGGACCGGGGAGCTGTTTTTT.

Judged by abundance, this clonotype is large. V gene TRBV20-1 combines with J gene TRBJ2-3; D remains ambiguous. CDR1 and CDR2 from the germline V gene are DFQATT and SNEGSKA (reference sequence). Trimming stripped 6 bases from V and 3 bases from J, with 4 bases between. CDR3 length: 10 residues. This CDR3 reads CSAPTDTQYF. The CDR3, as DNA: TGCAGTGCCCCGACAGATACGCAGTATTTT.

The chain employs TRBV12-3 or TRBV12-4 and TRBJ1-5; D perhaps matches TRBD1 (5 bases). V lost 1 base, J lost 7 bases, and 14 bases lay in between. The CDR3 has 15 amino acids. The DNA of the CDR3 is TGTGCCAGCAGTTTAGGCGGGCGGGGACGACAGCCCCAGCATTTT. As protein: CASSLGGRGRQPQHF.

The chain links TRBV4-3 to TRBJ2-5; no reliable D call. Germline V lookup: CDR1 LGHNA, CDR2 YSLEER. The CDR3 has 13 amino acids. Trimming removed 1 base from V and 5 bases from J, with 8 bases in between. In DNA, the CDR3 is TGCGCCAGCAGCCAAGTCGCCAGTGAGACCCAGTACTTC. Its protein is CASSQVASETQYF.